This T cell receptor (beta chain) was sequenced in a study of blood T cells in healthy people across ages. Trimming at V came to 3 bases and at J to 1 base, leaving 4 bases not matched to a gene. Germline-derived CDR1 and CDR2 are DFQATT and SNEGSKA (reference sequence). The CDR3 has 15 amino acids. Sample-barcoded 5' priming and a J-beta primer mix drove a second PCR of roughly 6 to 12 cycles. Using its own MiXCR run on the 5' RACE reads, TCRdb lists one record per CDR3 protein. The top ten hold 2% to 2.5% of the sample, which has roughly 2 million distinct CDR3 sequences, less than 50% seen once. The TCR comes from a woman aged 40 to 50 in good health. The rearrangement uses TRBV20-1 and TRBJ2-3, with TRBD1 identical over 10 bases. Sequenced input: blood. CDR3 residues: CSARDRGLGTDTQYF. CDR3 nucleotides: TGCAGTGCTAGGGACAGGGGGTTAGGCACAGATACGCAGTATTTT.